This T cell receptor beta chain comes out of a study of blood T cell repertoires in COVID-19. The assay was immunoSEQ multiplex PCR, and TCRdb's table has in-frame clones only and misses some. The sample carries 250,000 to 300,000 clones, approximately 80% recorded once. CDR1 LNHNV and CDR2 YYDKDF come from the germline V gene (reference sequence). Trimming pared 4 bases from V and 0 bases from J, leaving 14 bases between. This CDR3 comprises 16 residues. This TCR was sampled from a woman aged 55-75 years with active or convalescent COVID-19. V is TRBV15 and J is TRBJ2-3, with D possibly being TRBD1 (6 bases). Sequencing was done on a sample of peripheral blood. The CDR3 DNA is TGTGCCACCAGCATGTATGGGGGCGCGAGCACAGATACGCAGTATTTT. Its protein product is CATSMYGGASTDTQYF.